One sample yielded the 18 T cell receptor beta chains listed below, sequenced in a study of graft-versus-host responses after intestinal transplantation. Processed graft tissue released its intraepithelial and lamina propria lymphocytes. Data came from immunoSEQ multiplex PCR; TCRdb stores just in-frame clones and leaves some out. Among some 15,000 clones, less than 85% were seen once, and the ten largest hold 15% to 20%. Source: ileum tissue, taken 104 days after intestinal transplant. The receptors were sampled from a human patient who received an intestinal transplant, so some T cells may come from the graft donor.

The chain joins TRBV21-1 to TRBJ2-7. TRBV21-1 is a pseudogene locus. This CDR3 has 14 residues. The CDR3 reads CASSKTRSSYEQYF. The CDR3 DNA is TGTGCCAGCAGCAAGACAAGGAGCTCCTACGAGCAGTACTTC.

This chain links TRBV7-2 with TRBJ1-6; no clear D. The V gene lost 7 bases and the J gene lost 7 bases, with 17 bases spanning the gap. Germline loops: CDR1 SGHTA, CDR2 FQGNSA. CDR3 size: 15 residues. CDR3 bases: TGTGCCAGCATGGGAGCCGGTACAATAAATTCACCCCTCCACTTT. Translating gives CASMGAGTINSPLHF.

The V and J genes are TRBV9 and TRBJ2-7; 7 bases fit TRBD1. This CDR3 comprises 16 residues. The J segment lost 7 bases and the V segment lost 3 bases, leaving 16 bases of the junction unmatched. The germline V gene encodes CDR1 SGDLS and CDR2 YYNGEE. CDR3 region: CASSAGQAGYLEEQYF. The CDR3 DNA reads TGTGCCAGCAGCGCCGGACAGGCAGGGTATCTAGAAGAGCAGTACTTC.

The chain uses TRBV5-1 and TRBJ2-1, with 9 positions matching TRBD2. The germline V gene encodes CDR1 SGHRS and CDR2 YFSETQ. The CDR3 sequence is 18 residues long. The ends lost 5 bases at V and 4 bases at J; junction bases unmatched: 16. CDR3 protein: CASRRGGLANTVYNEQFF. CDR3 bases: TGCGCCAGCAGAAGGGGTGGACTAGCGAATACCGTTTACAATGAGCAGTTCTTC.

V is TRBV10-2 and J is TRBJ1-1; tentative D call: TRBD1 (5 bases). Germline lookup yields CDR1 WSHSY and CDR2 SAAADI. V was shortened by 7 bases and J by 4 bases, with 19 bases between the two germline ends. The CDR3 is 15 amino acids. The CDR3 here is CASTMNIVRGTEAFF. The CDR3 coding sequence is TGCGCCAGCACCATGAATATAGTGAGGGGCACTGAAGCTTTCTTT.

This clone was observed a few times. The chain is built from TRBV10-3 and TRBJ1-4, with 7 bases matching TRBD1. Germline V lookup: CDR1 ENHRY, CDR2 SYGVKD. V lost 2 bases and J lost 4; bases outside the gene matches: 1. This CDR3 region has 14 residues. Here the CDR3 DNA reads TGTGCCATCAGTGAGGACAGGGATAATGAAAAACTGTTTTTT. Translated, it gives CAISEDRDNEKLFF.

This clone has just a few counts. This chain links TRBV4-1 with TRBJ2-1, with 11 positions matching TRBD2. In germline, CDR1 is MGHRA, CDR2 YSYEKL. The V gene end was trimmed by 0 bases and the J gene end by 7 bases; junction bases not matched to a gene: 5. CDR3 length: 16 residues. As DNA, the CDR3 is TGCGCCAGCAGCCAAGAATTGGGACTAGCGGTGAATGAGCAGTTCTTC. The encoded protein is CASSQELGLAVNEQFF.

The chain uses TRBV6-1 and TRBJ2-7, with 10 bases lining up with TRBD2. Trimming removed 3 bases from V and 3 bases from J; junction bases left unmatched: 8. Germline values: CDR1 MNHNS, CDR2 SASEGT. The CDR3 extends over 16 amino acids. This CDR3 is CASSDDRRLAGYEQYF. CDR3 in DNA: TGTGCCAGCAGTGATGACCGCAGACTAGCGGGCTACGAGCAGTACTTC.

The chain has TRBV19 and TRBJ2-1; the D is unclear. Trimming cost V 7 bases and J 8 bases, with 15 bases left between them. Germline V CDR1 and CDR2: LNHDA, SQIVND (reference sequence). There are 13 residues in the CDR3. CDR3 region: CASTQPPLDEQFF. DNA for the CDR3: TGTGCCAGTACCCAACCACCCCTCGATGAGCAGTTCTTC.

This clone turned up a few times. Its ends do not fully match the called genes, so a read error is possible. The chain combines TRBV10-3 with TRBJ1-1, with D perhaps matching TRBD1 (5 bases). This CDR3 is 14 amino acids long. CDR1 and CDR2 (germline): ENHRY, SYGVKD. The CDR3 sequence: CASSYGAGGTEAFF. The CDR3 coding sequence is TGTGCCAGCAGTTATGGGGCAGGAGGCACTGAAGCTTTCTTT.

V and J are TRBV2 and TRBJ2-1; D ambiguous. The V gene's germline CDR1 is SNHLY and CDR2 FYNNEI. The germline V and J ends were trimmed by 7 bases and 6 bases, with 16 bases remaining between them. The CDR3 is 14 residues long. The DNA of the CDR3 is TGTGCCAGCAAGCGAGATGGGGAAATCAATGAGCAGTTCTTC. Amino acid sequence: CASKRDGEINEQFF.

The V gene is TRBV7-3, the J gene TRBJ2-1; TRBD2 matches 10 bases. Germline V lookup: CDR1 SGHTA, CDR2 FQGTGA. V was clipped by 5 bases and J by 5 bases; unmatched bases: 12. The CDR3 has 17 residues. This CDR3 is CASSDFIAGGTNNEQFF. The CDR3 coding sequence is TGTGCCAGCAGCGATTTTATAGCGGGAGGAACCAACAATGAGCAGTTCTTC.

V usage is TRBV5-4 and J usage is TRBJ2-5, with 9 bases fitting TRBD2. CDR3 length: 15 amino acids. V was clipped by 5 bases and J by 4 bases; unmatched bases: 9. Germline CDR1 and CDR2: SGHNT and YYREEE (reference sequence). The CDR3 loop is CASRPGGSGRETQYF. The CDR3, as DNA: TGTGCCAGCAGACCGGGGGGTAGCGGGAGAGAGACCCAGTACTTC. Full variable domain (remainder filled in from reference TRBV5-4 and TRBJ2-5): ETGVTQSPTHLIKTRGQQVTLRCSSQSGHNTVSWYQQALGQGPQFIFQYYREEENGRGNFPPRFSGLQFPNYSSELNVNALELDDSALYLCASRPGGSGRETQYFGPGTRLLVL.

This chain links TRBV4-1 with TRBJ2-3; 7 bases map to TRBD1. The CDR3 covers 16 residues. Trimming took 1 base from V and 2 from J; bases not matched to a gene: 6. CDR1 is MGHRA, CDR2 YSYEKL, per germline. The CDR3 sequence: CASSQVGTDPTDTQYF. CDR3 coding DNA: TGCGCCAGCAGCCAAGTCGGGACAGACCCCACAGATACGCAGTATTTT.

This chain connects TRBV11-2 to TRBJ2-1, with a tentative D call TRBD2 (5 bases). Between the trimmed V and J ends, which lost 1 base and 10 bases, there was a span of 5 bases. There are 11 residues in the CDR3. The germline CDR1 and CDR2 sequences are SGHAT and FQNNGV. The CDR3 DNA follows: TGTGCCAGCAGCTTAGGAGGGGAGCAGTTCTTC. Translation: CASSLGGEQFF.

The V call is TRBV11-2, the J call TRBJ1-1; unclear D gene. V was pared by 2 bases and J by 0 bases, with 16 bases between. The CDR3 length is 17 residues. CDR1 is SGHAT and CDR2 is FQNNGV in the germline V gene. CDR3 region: CASSLQPEGRLNTEAFF. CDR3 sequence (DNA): TGTGCCAGCAGCTTACAACCCGAGGGCAGACTGAACACTGAAGCTTTCTTT.

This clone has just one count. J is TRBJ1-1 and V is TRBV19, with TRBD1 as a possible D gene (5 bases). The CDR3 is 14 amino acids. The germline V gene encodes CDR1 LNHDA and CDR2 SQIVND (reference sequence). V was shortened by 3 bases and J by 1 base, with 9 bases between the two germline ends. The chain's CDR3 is CASSIGHSNTEAFF. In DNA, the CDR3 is TGTGCCAGTAGTATCGGACACTCGAACACTGAAGCTTTCTTT.

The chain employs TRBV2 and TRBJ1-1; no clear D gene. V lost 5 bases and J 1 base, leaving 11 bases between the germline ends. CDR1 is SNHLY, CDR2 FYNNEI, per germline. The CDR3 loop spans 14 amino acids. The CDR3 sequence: CASSLAQSNTEAFF. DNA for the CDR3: TGTGCCAGCAGTTTAGCACAGTCGAACACTGAAGCTTTCTTT.